Each of the 21 T cell receptor beta chains below was sequenced from the same sample in a study of cytomegalovirus exposure and HLA in healthy donors. The PCR contained 60 Vbeta and 13 Jbeta primers. The assay was immunoSEQ multiplex PCR, and TCRdb's table has in-frame clones only and misses some. In the table there are about 190,000 clones, more than 65% of which are singletons. Sequencing was performed on PBMCs. The receptor source for this set is a woman aged 25 to 39 in good health and CMV-seropositive.

CDR3 nucleotide sequence: TGTGCCAGTAGTCCCGACAGGGATATTCAGCCCCAGCATTTT. Its protein is CASSPDRDIQPQHF. The rearrangement joins TRBV19 to TRBJ1-5; 7 nucleotides match TRBD1. Germline-derived CDR1 and CDR2 are LNHDA and SQIVND (reference sequence). The CDR3 has 14 amino acids. The ends lost 5 bases at V and 6 bases at J; junction bases unmatched: 7.

V gene TRBV4-1 combines with J gene TRBJ2-1; D possibly corresponds to TRBD1 (6 bases). This CDR3 spans 15 amino acids. CDR1 is MGHRA, CDR2 YSYEKL, per germline. V lost 1 base and J 7 bases, leaving 14 bases between the germline ends. The CDR3 DNA reads TGCGCCAGCAGCCAAGTCGGGACACCTTCTAATGAGCAGTTCTTC. It specifies CASSQVGTPSNEQFF.

The rearrangement joins TRBV9 to TRBJ2-3, with TRBD2 identical over 7 bases. The CDR3 contains 15 residues. CDR1 is SGDLS, CDR2 YYNGEE, per germline. V gave up 2 bases and J gave up 3 bases; unmatched junction bases: 6. CDR3 DNA: TGTGCCAGCAGCGTCCAAGCGGGGCGAACAGATACGCAGTATTTT. Encoded protein: CASSVQAGRTDTQYF.

The chain is built from TRBV2 and TRBJ2-3; no firm D call. The germline CDR1 and CDR2 sequences are SNHLY and FYNNEI. The CDR3 is 13 amino acids. V was pared by 3 bases and J by 2 bases, with 6 bases between. CDR3 amino acids: CASSEADTDTQYF. Written as DNA, the CDR3 is TGTGCCAGCAGTGAGGCTGACACAGATACGCAGTATTTT.

This rearrangement joins TRBV5-1 to TRBJ1-2, with D perhaps TRBD1 (5 bases). Trimming took off 1 base at V and 3 bases at J, with 13 bases between the two ends. The CDR3 extends over 15 amino acids. Per the germline V gene, CDR1 is SGHRS and CDR2 is YFSETQ. CDR3 nucleotide sequence: TGCGCCAGCAGCTTGTCTTGGGTAGGGGACTATGGCTACACCTTC. It codes for CASSLSWVGDYGYTF.

This chain connects TRBV6-1 to TRBJ1-5, with D uncertain. The germline V gene encodes CDR1 MNHNS and CDR2 SASEGT. The CDR3 has 15 residues. Trimming shortened V by 6 bases and J by 8 bases, and 20 bases separated the two germline ends. CDR3 in amino acids: CASRNLASLGEPQHF. CDR3 DNA: TGTGCCAGCAGGAATCTGGCCTCTTTGGGCGAGCCCCAGCATTTT.

This sequence joins TRBV28 and TRBJ2-3, with 7 bases aligning to TRBD2. The CDR3 is 15 residues long. The V and J ends lost 3 bases and 6 bases, in that order; junction bases with no gene match: 9. The germline gives CDR1 MDHEN, CDR2 SYDVKM. The CDR3: CASSLGGTVSDTQYF. CDR3 DNA: TGTGCCAGCAGTTTGGGGGGGACCGTGTCTGATACGCAGTATTTT.

J is TRBJ2-1 and V is TRBV29-1; D is undetermined. Trimming pared 8 bases from V and 5 bases from J, leaving 19 bases between. Germline V CDR1 and CDR2: SQVTM, ANQGSEA. The CDR3 contains 14 residues. This chain's CDR3 is CSLQGGGVNNEQFF. CDR3 nucleotides: TGCAGCCTCCAAGGTGGTGGAGTAAACAATGAGCAGTTCTTC.

This sequence joins TRBV10-2 and TRBJ2-2, with D unresolved. The germline gives CDR1 WSHSY, CDR2 SAAADI. This CDR3 has 14 residues. Between the trimmed V and J ends, which lost 6 bases and 5 bases, there was a span of 13 bases. CDR3 in DNA: TGCGCCAGCAGGGGCTTGGAACCTACCGGGGAGCTGTTTTTT. Translation: CASRGLEPTGELFF.

V gene TRBV27 combines with J gene TRBJ2-7, with TRBD1 matching 7 bases. The CDR3 is made up of 14 amino acids. V was pared by 4 bases and J by 3 bases, with 6 bases of the junction left unmatched. Germline CDR1 is MNHEY and CDR2 is SMNVEV (reference sequence). In nucleotides, the CDR3 is TGTGCCAGCAGTTCCCGGGACAGTCACTACGAGCAGTACTTC. Amino acid sequence: CASSSRDSHYEQYF.

This chain joins TRBV10-1 and TRBJ2-5, with D perhaps matching TRBD1 (6 bases). Germline V CDR1 and CDR2: WNHNN, SYGVQD (reference sequence). The V end was cut by 2 bases, the J end by 1 base, with 11 bases between. The CDR3 is made up of 15 amino acids. CDR3: CASSEVGDIQETQYF. DNA of the CDR3: TGCGCCAGCAGTGAGGTGGGGGACATCCAAGAGACCCAGTACTTC.

This sequence joins TRBV9 and TRBJ1-4, with D perhaps TRBD1 (6 bases). This CDR3 is 16 amino acids long. Trimming took 3 bases from V and 4 from J, leaving 16 bases between them. Germline lookup yields CDR1 SGDLS and CDR2 YYNGEE. In nucleotides, the CDR3 is TGTGCCAGCAGCGCTAAGGGAGGGGGGAGTAATGAAAAACTGTTTTTT. Amino acids: CASSAKGGGSNEKLFF.

This clone was counted between two and nine times. The chain uses TRBV11-2 and TRBJ1-2, with TRBD1 matching over 7 bases. CDR3 length: 14 amino acids. J gave up 8 bases and V 5 bases, and 11 bases lay outside the gene matches. CDR1 and CDR2 from the germline V gene are SGHAT and FQNNGV. CDR3 protein: CASSAKQGFGGYTF. CDR3 in DNA: TGTGCCAGCAGCGCGAAACAGGGGTTCGGCGGCTACACCTTC.

Here the CDR3 DNA reads TGTGCCAGCAGCTCCCTTTCCGGGACAGCCGAGCAGTACTTC. Protein sequence: CASSSLSGTAEQYF. The chain combines TRBV7-9 with TRBJ2-7; TRBD1 agrees at 7 bases. V lost 4 bases, J lost 6 bases, and 9 bases stayed unmatched. The CDR3 totals 14 residues. Germline V gene lookup returns CDR1 SEHNR and CDR2 FQNEAQ (reference sequence).

CDR3 protein: CASSLDPGGGVQYF. The CDR3 bases are TGTGCCAGCAGCTTAGATCCGGGGGGTGGAGTCCAGTACTTC. V and J are TRBV7-2 and TRBJ2-5; 7 nucleotides agree with TRBD2. J lost 10 bases, V lost 1 base, and 9 bases had no gene match. The CDR3 runs 14 residues. Germline CDR1 SGHTA, CDR2 FQGNSA.

The chain recombines TRBV4-3 with TRBJ2-5; 7 bases fit TRBD1. J gave up 1 base and V 1 base, and 9 bases lay outside the gene matches. Germline V gives CDR1 LGHNA, CDR2 YSLEER. This CDR3 spans 17 amino acids. The DNA for the CDR3 is TGCGCCAGCAGCCAAGGACACAGGGGAGTTGTCCAAGAGACCCAGTACTTC. Translation: CASSQGHRGVVQETQYF.

This chain links TRBV4-1 with TRBJ2-7; D possibly corresponds to TRBD1 (6 bases). The CDR3 runs to 15 residues. Per germline, CDR1 MGHRA and CDR2 YSYEKL. V lost 4 bases to trimming and J lost 0 bases, with 13 bases between them. Written as DNA, the CDR3 is TGCGCCAGCAGCCGAGACAGGTTAAGCTCCTACGAGCAGTACTTC. Translated: CASSRDRLSSYEQYF.

The chain employs TRBV4-2 and TRBJ1-4; 10 bases map to TRBD1. CDR1 and CDR2 from the germline V gene are LGHNA and YNFKEQ. Trimming took 8 bases from V and 6 from J; bases not matched to a gene: 6. The CDR3 sequence is 14 residues long. DNA of the CDR3: TGTGCCAGCGTAACCGGGACAGGGGATGAAAAACTGTTTTTT. It encodes CASVTGTGDEKLFF.

The CDR3 loop is CASSSHPVRGGGNTIYF. Here the CDR3 DNA reads TGTGCCAGCAGCTCCCACCCCGTCCGGGGGGGAGGAAACACCATATATTTT. The chain employs TRBV9 and TRBJ1-3; TRBD1 is a possible D gene (5 bases). CDR1 and CDR2 from the germline V gene are SGDLS and YYNGEE. V was cut by 4 bases and J by 4 bases, with 21 bases left in between. The CDR3 runs 17 residues.

V gene TRBV7-9 combines with J gene TRBJ2-1; D remains ambiguous. Germline-derived CDR1 and CDR2 are SEHNR and FQNEAQ (reference sequence). Trimming removed 5 bases from V and 1 base from J, with 12 bases in between. The CDR3 is 15 residues long. The CDR3 loop is CASSHLAQSYNEQFF. The CDR3 region has the DNA TGTGCCAGCAGCCACCTCGCCCAGTCCTACAATGAGCAGTTCTTC.

The chain joins TRBV5-1 to TRBJ1-1, with 9 bases that match TRBD1. V lost 6 bases to trimming and J lost 3 bases; unmatched junction nucleotides: 6. CDR3 size: 14 residues. The germline CDR1 and CDR2 sequences are SGHRS and YFSETQ. CDR3 loop: CASNDRGEHTEAFF. CDR3 nucleotide sequence: TGCGCCAGCAACGACAGGGGGGAGCACACTGAAGCTTTCTTT. The variable domain in full, with the rest retrieved from reference TRBV5-1 and TRBJ1-1, is KAGVTQTPRYLIKTRGQQVTLSCSPISGHRSVSWYQQTPGQGLQFLFEYFSETQRNKGNFPGRFSGRQFSNSRSEMNVSTLELGDSALYLCASNDRGEHTEAFFGQGTRLTVV.